This T cell receptor beta chain derives from a study of blood T cell repertoires in COVID-19. Study-level information: COVID-19 samples collected from the United States, Italy and Spain covered acute and convalescent phases. PBMCs, B-cell-depleted T cells, or T cells were the source of the cDNA or gDNA that made up the material.

Authors' methods: Quantification of nucleated cells was approximated via reference gene primer amplification. Data came from immunoSEQ multiplex PCR; TCRdb stores just in-frame clones and leaves some out. Clone size and V and J calls were adopted from that table, with D and trimming inferred from the DNA. The sample shows 30,000 to 40,000 clones, approximately 85% of them seen only once. With 5 bases removed from V and 4 bases from J, the gap between germline ends came to 11 bases. Germline V lookup: CDR1 LNHDA, CDR2 SQIVND (reference sequence). The CDR3 runs to 13 residues. The receptor's source is a human donor in a cohort sampled during active COVID-19. The material sequenced was peripheral blood. This rearrangement joins TRBV19 to TRBJ1-2; D ambiguous. This chain's CDR3 is CASSRREGYGYTF. The CDR3 bases are TGTGCCAGTAGTCGGAGGGAGGGCTATGGCTACACCTTC.